The rows below give T cell receptor beta chains drawn from one sample of a study of blood T cell repertoires in COVID-19. The data were produced by immunoSEQ multiplex PCR, yet TCRdb's version contains in-frame clones alone and is incomplete. The data hold just over 350,000 clones, with around nine tenths observed a single time. Sample: peripheral blood. The receptors originated from an older woman with COVID-19, enrolled during active disease. Each CDR3 is given with its conserved first and last residue. A D gene is named only where the DNA matches it firmly.

v_call	d_call	j_call	cdr3_nt	cdr3_aa
TRBV5-1	TRBD1	TRBJ1-1	TGCGCCAGCAGCGACGACAGGGGGCAGGGAAACACTGAAGCTTTCTTT	CASSDDRGQGNTEAFF
TRBV3-1/TRBV3-2	.	TRBJ1-1	TGTGCCAGCAGCCGACGCAGCGGGACTCCTGAAGCTTTCTTT	CASSRRSGTPEAFF
TRBV6-5	.	TRBJ2-1	TGTGCCAGCAGTTCGACAGGGAGGCACAATGAGCAGTTCTTC	CASSSTGRHNEQFF
TRBV6-5	.	TRBJ2-5	TGTGCCAGCAATCCGCGGGGAACTCAAGAGACCCAGTACTTC	CASNPRGTQETQYF
TRBV27	.	TRBJ1-1	TGTGCCAGCAGTCGATTAGGACTTACCCCCCTCATGAACACTGAAGCTTTCTTT	CASSRLGLTPLMNTEAFF
TRBV5-8	.	TRBJ1-3	TGTGCCAGCAGCTCGACAGGTTCTGGAAACACCATATATTTT	CASSSTGSGNTIYF
TRBV3-1/TRBV3-2	TRBD1	TRBJ2-5	TGTGCCAGCAGCCAAGGACAGGGGGAAGAGACCCAGTACTTC	CASSQGQGEETQYF
TRBV2	.	TRBJ2-3	TGTGCCAGCAGTGAGAAGGGGTCGCAGTATTTT	CASSEKGSQYF
TRBV5-1	.	TRBJ2-4	TGCGCCAGCAGCTTGGGACAGGGAGGCGCCAAAAACATTCAGTACTTC	CASSLGQGGAKNIQYF
TRBV21-1	.	TRBJ1-4	TGTGCCAGCATCTGCCCCTTTGAAGGGGGCTCGGTTGAAAAACTGTTTTTT	CASICPFEGGSVEKLFF
TRBV7-3	.	TRBJ2-5	TGTGCCAGCAGCTTGTACCGGGACAACCAAGAGACCCAGTACTTC	CASSLYRDNQETQYF
TRBV11-3	TRBD2	TRBJ2-3	TGTGCCAGCAGCTTAGCCCCTAGCGGGGGTTATGATACGCAGTATTTT	CASSLAPSGGYDTQYF
TRBV2	TRBD1	TRBJ1-2	TGTGCCAGCAGGGGGTCCGGGGACGGACAGGGAGGCTACACCTTC	CASRGSGDGQGGYTF
TRBV5-1	TRBD1	TRBJ2-3	TGCGCCAGCAGCCCTGGACAGGGTAGCACAGATACGCAGTATTTT	CASSPGQGSTDTQYF
TRBV9	TRBD1	TRBJ1-3	TGTGCCAGCAGCACCCAGACAGGGCGTTTGTTAAACACCATATATTTT	CASSTQTGRLLNTIYF
TRBV9	TRBD2	TRBJ2-3	TGTGCCAGCAGCGAGCGGGGTGGCTCATCCACAGATACGCAGTATTTT	CASSERGGSSTDTQYF